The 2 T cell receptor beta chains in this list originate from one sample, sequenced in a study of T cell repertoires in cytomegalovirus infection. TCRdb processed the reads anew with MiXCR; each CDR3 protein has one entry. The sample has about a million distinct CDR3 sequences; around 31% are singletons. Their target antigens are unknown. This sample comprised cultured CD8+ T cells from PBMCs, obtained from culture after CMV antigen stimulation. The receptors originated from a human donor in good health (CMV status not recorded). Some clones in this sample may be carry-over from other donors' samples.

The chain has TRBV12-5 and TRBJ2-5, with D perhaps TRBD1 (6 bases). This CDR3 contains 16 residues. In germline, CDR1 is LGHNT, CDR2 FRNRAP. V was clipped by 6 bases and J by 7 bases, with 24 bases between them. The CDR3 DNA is TGTGCTAGTGGGCCTATGCAAAACAGGGATAGAGGGACCCAGTACTTC. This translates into CASGPMQNRDRGTQYF.

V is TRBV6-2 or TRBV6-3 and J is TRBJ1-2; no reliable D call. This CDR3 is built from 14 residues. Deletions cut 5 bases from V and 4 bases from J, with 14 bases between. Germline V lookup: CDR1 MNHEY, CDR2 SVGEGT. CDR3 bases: TGTGCCAGCAGTCCCCGACCGAACTCCTATGGCTACACCTTC. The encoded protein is CASSPRPNSYGYTF.